Listed here is a single T cell receptor (beta chain). Original methodology: Amplification with reference gene primers provided the estimates of nucleated cell counts. Generated by immunoSEQ multiplex PCR, the TCRdb table keeps only in-frame clones and is missing some. V and J calls and clone size are as listed in that table; D and trimming were resolved from the DNA. The table records 450,000 or so clones, 85% to 90% of them present only once. These data originate in a study of blood T cell repertoires in COVID-19. Study at large: The study drew acute and convalescent COVID-19 samples from the United States, Italy and Spain.

Seattle's enrolled individuals joined amid active infection and were then monitored longitudinally. V gave up 5 bases and J gave up 1 base, with 20 bases separating them. Germline CDR1 is GTSNPN and CDR2 is SVGIG (reference sequence). This CDR3 is built from 17 residues. The chain joins TRBV30 to TRBJ2-2; a weak D match, TRBD1 (7 bases). This sequence originates from a young man with COVID-19, enrolled during active disease. The sequenced sample was peripheral blood. The CDR3 protein is CAWEKVEGALNTGELFF. CDR3 bases: TGTGCCTGGGAGAAGGTGGAGGGGGCATTGAACACCGGGGAGCTGTTTTTT.